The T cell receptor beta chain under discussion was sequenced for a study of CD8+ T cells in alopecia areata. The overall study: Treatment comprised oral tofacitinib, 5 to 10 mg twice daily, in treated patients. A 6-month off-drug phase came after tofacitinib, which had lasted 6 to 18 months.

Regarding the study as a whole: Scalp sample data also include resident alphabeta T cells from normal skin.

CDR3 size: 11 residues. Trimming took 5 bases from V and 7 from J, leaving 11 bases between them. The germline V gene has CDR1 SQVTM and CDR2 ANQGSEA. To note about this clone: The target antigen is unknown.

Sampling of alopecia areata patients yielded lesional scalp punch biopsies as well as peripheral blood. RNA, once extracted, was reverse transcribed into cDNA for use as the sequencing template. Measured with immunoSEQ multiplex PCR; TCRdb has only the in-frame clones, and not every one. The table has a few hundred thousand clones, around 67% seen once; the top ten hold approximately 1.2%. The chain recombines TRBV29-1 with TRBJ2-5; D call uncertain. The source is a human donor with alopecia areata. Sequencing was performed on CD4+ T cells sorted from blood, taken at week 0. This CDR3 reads CSVFPNGTQYF. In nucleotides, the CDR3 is TGCAGCGTTTTCCCCAATGGGACCCAGTACTTC. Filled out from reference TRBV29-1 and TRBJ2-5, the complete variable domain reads SAVISQKPSRDICQRGTSLTIQCQVDSQVTMMFWYRQQPGQSLTLIATANQGSEATYESGFVIDKFPISRPNLTFSTLTVSNMSPEDSSIYLCSVFPNGTQYFGPGTRLLVL.